One TCR beta chain is described in this entry. The antigen remains undetermined. Trimming removed 7 bases from V and 5 bases from J, with 21 bases in between. This CDR3 spans 15 amino acids. Germline CDR1 and CDR2: SGHRS and YFSETQ. These data are taken from a study of post-analysis software for immune sequencing data. On the study more broadly: Relapsing-remitting, secondary progressive and progressive-relapsing multiple sclerosis were all included among the disease courses.

Unique molecular identifiers had been added to the TCR beta cDNA libraries. The yield from roughly 1 to 10 million T cells was roughly 500,000 cDNA molecules in total. TCRdb processed the PCR reads anew with MiXCR; each CDR3 protein has one entry. The table shows a few hundred thousand distinct CDR3 sequences, with around a third occurring only once. The study's findings and limits: Included in a set of roughly five TRBV segments more frequent in patients than controls were TRBV5-6, TRBV5-1 and TRBV20-1.

The source of this sequence is a girl aged 5 to 17 with multiple sclerosis. The chain is built from TRBV5-1 and TRBJ1-2; D uncertain. The sequencing sample was made of blood. CDR3: CASGEGDTGPYGYTF. CDR3 coding DNA: TGCGCCAGCGGGGAGGGTGACACCGGTCCTTATGGCTACACCTTC.